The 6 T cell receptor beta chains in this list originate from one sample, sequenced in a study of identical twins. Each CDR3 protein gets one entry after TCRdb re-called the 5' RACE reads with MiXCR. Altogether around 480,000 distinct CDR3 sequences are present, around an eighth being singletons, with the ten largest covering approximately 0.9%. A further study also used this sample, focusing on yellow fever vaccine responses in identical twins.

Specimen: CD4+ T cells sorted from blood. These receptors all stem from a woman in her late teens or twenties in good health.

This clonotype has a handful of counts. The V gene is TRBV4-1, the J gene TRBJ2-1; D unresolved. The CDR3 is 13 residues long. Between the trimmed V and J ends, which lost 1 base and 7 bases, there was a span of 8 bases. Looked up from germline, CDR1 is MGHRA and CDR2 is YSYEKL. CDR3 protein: CASSQVNVNEQFF. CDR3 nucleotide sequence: TGCGCCAGCAGCCAAGTGAACGTTAATGAGCAGTTCTTC.

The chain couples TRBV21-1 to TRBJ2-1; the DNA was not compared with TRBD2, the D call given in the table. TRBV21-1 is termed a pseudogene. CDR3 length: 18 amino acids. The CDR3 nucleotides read TGTGCCAGCAGCAATTGGTCTAGCGGGAGTGGGGCCAGGGGTGAGCAGTTCTTC. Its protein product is CASSNWSSGSGARGEQFF.

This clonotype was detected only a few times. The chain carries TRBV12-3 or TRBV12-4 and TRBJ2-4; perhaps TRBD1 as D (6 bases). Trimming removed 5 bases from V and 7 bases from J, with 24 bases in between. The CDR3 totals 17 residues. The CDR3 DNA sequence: TGTGCCAGCAGTCCACGGGACAAGTCCGGGATTAGGAACATTCAGTACTTC. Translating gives CASSPRDKSGIRNIQYF.

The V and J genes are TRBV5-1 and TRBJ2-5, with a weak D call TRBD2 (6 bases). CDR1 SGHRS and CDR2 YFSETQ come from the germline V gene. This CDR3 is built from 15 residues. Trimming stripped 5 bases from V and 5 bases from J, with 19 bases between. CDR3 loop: CASSLLGGVWETQYF. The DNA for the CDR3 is TGCGCCAGCAGTCTGCTTGGCGGGGTTTGGGAGACCCAGTACTTC.

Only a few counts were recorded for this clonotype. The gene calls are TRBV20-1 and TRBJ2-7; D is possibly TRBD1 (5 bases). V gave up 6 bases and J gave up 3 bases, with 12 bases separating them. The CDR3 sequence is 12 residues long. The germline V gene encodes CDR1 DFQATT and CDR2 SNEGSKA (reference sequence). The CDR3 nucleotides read TGCAGTGCCTCCGACAGAAACTACGAGCAGTACTTC. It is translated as CSASDRNYEQYF.

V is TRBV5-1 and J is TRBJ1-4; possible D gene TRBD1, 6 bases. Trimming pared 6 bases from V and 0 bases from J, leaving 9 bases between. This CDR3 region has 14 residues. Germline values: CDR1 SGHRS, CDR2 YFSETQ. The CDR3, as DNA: TGCGCCAGCACCACAGGGTCAACTAATGAAAAACTGTTTTTT. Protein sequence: CASTTGSTNEKLFF.